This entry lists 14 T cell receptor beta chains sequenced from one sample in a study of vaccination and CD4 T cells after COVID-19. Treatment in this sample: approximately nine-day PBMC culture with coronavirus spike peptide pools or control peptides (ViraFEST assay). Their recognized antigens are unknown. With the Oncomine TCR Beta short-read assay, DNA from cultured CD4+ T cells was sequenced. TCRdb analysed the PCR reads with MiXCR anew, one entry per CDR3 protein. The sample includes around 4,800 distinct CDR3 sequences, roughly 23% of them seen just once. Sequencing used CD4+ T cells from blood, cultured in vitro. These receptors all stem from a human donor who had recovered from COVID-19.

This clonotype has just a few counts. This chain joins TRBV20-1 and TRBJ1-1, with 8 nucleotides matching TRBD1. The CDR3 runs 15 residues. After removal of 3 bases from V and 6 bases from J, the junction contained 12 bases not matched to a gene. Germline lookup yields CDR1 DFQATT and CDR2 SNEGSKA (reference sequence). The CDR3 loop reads CSARGGRGRQAEAFF. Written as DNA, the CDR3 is TGCAGTGCTAGGGGGGGCAGGGGGCGCCAGGCTGAAGCTTTCTTT.

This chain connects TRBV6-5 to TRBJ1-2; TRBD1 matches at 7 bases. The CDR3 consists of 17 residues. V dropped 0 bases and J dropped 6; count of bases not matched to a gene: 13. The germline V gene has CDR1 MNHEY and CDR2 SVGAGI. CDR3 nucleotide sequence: TGTGCCAGCAGTTACTCTCGGGCAGGGGGTAGGGGGAATGGCTACACCTTC. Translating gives CASSYSRAGGRGNGYTF.

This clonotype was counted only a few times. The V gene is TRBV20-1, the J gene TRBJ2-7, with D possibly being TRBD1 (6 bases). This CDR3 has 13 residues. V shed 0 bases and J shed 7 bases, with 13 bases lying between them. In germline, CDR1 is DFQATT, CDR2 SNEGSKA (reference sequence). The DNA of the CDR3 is TGCAGTGCTAGAGATAACAGGGTGAGAGAGCAGTACTTC. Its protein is CSARDNRVREQYF.

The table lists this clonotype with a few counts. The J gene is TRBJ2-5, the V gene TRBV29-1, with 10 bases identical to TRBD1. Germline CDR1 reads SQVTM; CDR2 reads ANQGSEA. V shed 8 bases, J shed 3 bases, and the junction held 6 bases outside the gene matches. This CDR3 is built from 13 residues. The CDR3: CSIRQGAKETQYF. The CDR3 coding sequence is TGCAGCATCCGACAGGGGGCTAAAGAGACCCAGTACTTC.

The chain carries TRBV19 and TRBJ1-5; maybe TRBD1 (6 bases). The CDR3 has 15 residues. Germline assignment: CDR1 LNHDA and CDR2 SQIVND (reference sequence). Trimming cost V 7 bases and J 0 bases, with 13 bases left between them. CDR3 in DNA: TGTGCCAGTATCCGGGACATAACTAGCAATCAGCCCCAGCATTTT. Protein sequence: CASIRDITSNQPQHF.

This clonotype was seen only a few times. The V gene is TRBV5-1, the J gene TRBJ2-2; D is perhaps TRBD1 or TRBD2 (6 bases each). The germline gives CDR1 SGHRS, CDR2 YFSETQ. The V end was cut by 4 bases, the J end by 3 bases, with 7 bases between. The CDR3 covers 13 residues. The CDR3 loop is CASSRGDTGELFF. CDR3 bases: TGCGCCAGCAGCAGGGGGGACACCGGGGAGCTGTTTTTT.

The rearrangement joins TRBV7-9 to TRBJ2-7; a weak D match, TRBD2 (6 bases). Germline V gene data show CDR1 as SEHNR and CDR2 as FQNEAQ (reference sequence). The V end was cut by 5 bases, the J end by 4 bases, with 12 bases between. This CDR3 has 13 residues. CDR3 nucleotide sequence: TGTGCCAGCAGCCATAGCAGCGGGTACGAGCAGTACTTC. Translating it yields CASSHSSGYEQYF. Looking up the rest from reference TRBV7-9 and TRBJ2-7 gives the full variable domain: DTGVSQNPRHKITKRGQNVTFRCDPISEHNRLYWYRQTLGQGPEFLTYFQNEAQLEKSRLLSDRFSAERPKGSFSTLEIQRTEQGDSAMYLCASSHSSGYEQYFGPGTRLTVT.

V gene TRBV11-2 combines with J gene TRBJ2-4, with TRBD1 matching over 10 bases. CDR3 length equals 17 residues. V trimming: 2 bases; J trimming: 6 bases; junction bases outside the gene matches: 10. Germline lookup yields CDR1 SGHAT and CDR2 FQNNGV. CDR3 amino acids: CASSLRSDRGRGNIQYF. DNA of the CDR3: TGTGCCAGCAGCTTAAGGTCAGACAGGGGGCGCGGAAACATTCAGTACTTC.

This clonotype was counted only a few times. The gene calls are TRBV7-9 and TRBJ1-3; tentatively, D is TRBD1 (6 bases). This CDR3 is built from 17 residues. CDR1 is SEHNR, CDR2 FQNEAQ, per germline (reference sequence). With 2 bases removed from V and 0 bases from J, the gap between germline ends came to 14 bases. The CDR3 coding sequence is TGTGCCAGCAGCTTAAGGAGAGGGGGGTTCTCTGGAAACACCATATATTTT. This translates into CASSLRRGGFSGNTIYF.

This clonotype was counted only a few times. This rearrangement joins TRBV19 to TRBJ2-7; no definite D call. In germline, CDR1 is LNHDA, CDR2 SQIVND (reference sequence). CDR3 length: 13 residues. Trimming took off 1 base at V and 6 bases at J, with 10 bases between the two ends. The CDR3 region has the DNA TGTGCCAGTAGTATAGTTGCCAACCGCGAGCAGTACTTC. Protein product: CASSIVANREQYF.

CDR3 DNA sequence: TGTGCCAGCAGCTTGCCGGGCTCCAGGGGCCCCTACGAGCAGTACTTC. This encodes CASSLPGSRGPYEQYF. The chain recombines TRBV5-6 with TRBJ2-7, with a possible D match to TRBD1 (6 bases). Germline V gene sequence: CDR1 SGHDT, CDR2 YYEEEE. The CDR3 sequence is 16 residues long. With 1 base removed from V and 2 bases from J, the gap between germline ends came to 16 bases. Full variable domain (rest looked up from reference TRBV5-6 and TRBJ2-7): DAGVTQSPTHLIKTRGQQVTLRCSPKSGHDTVSWYQQALGQGPQFIFQYYEEEERQRGNFPDRFSGHQFPNYSSELNVNALLLGDSALYLCASSLPGSRGPYEQYFGPGTRLTVT.

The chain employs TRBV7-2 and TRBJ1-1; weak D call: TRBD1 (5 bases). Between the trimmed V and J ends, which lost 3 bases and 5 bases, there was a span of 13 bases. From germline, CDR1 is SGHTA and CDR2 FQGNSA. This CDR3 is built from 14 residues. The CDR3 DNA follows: TGTGCCAGCAGCTTGTCACCCCGGGGGACTGAAGCTTTCTTT. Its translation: CASSLSPRGTEAFF.

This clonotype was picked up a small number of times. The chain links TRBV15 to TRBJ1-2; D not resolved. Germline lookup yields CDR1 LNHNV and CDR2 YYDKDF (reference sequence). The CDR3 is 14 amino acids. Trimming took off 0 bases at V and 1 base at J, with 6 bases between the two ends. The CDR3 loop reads CATSRDPLNYGYTF. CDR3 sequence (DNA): TGTGCCACCAGCAGAGATCCCCTTAACTATGGCTACACCTTC.

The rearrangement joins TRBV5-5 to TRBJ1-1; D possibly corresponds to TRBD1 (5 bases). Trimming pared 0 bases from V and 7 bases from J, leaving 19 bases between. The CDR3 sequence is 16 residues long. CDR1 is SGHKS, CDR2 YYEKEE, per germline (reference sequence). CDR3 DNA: TGTGCCAGCAGCTTGGGGGCTAGGCAGGGCGGAAATGAAGCTTTCTTT. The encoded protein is CASSLGARQGGNEAFF.